This T cell receptor (beta chain) was recovered during a study of CD8 T cells in Susac syndrome. Findings and limits, study-wide: The CD4+ T cell repertoires in Susac syndrome did not show any clonal expansion.

cDNA came from 0.5 to 1 ug RNA primed by random hexamers. immunoSEQ multiplex PCR amplified TCR beta CDR3 across 54 Vbeta, 13 Jbeta. One entry per CDR3 protein results from TCRdb running MiXCR on the immunoSEQ multiplex PCR reads. Seen here are approximately 180,000 distinct CDR3 sequences, 91% observed once, and the top ten hold approximately 0.09%. Germline V lookup: CDR1 ENHRY, CDR2 SYGVKD. The V and J ends lost 0 bases and 4 bases, in that order; junction bases with no gene match: 14. The CDR3 has 20 amino acids. In the case of this clonotype: Its antigen is unidentified.

The patients with Susac syndrome were individuals who fulfilled the recently defined diagnostic criteria for disease that was either definite or probable. The sample comprised CD4+ T cells from PBMCs. The genes are TRBV10-3 and TRBJ2-1; 11 nucleotides agree with TRBD1. The sequence came from a human donor with Susac syndrome. CDR3 bases: TGTGCCATCAGTGAGTCGACTGGACAGGGGGCTGGTGTACGGTACAATGAGCAGTTCTTC. Its translation is CAISESTGQGAGVRYNEQFF.